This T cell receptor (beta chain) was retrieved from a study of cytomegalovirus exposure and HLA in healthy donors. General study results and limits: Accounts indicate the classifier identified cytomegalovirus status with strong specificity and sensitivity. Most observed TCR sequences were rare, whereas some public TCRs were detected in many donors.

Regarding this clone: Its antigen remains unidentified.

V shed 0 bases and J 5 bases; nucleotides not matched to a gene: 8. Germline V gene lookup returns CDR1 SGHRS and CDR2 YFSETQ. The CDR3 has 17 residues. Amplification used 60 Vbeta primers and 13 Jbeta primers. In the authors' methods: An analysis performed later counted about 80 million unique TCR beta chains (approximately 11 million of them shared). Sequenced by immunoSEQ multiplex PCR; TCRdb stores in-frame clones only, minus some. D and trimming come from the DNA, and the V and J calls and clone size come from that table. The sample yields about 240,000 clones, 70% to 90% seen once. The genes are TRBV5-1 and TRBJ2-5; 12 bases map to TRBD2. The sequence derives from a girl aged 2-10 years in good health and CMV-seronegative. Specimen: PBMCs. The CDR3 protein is CASSLVASGRAGETQYF. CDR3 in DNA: TGCGCCAGCAGCTTGGTCGCTAGCGGGAGGGCCGGGGAGACCCAGTACTTC.